The T cell receptor (beta chain) described here comes from a study of cytomegalovirus exposure and HLA in healthy donors. Overall study context: Prior work identified around 120 million unique TCR beta sequences in some 180 million T cells. Study-wide results and caveats: Sequencing depth across donors, presence/absence analyses assumed, was roughly uniform. A later analysis linked a missense variant in DCLRE1C to the trimming of TCR beta V and J genes.

About this clone itself: Its antigen remains unidentified.

The PCR was carried out with 60 Vbeta primers and 13 Jbeta primers. Authors' methods: About 10 million shared chains were among 80 million or so unique TCR beta chains counted in a later analysis. Profiling relied on immunoSEQ multiplex PCR, and the TCRdb table lists in-frame clones only, not all of them. That table is the source of V, J and clone size, and D and trimming were worked out from the DNA. Among around 140,000 clones, 60% to 85% were seen once, and the ten largest hold approximately 1.5%. The CDR3 extends over 14 amino acids. CDR1 is WNHNN and CDR2 is SYGVQD in the germline V gene (reference sequence). V lost 2 bases, J lost 6 bases, and 5 bases stayed unmatched.

V is TRBV10-1 and J is TRBJ2-5; the match to TRBD1 covers 8 bases. Sequenced sample: PBMCs. This sequence originates from a woman in her thirties or forties in good health and CMV-seronegative. The CDR3 here is CASSEGTGGQTQYF. The CDR3 DNA is TGCGCCAGCAGTGAGGGAACAGGGGGGCAGACCCAGTACTTC.